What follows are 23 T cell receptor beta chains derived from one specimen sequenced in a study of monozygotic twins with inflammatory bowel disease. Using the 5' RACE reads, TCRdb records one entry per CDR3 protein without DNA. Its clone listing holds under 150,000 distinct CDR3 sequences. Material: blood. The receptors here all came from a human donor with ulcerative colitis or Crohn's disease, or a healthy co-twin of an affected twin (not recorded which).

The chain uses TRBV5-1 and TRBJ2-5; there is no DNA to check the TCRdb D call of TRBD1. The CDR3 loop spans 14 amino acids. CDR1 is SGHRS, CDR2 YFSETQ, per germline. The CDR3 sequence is CASSPQGFQETQYF.

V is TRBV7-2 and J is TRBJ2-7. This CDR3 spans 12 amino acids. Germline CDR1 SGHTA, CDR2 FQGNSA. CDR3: CASSLDHYEQYF.

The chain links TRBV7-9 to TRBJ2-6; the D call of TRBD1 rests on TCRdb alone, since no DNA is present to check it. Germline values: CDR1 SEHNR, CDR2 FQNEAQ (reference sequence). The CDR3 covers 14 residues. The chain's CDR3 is CAIRRGTGANVLTF.

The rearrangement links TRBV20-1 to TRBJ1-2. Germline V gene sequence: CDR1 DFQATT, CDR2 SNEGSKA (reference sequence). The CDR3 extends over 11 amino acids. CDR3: CSAVQNYGYTF.

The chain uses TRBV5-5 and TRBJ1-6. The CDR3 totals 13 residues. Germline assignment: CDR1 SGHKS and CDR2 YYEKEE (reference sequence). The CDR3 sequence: CASTYLGNSPLHF.

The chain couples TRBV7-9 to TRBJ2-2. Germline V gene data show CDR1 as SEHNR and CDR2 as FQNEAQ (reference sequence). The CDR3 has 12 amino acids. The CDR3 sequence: CASSSETGELFF.

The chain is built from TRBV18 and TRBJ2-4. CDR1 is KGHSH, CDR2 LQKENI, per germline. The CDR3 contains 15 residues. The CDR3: CASSPPVDTGNIQYF.

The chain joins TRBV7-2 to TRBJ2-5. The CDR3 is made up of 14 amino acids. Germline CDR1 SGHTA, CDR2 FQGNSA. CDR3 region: CASSFVGYQETQYF.

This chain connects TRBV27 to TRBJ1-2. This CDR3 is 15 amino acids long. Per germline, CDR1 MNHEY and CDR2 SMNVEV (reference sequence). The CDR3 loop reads CASSLLGNSNYGYTF.

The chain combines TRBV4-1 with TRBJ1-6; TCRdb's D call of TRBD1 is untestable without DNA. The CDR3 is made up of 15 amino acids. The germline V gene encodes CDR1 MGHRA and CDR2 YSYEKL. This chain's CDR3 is CASRPGQSYNSPLHF.

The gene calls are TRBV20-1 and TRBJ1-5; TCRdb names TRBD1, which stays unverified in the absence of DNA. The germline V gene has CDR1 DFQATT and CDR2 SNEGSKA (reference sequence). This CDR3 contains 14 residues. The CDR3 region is CSARSRQGLQPQHF.

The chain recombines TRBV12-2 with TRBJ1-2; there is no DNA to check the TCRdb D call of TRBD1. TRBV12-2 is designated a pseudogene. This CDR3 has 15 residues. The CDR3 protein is CASRQTGRTPYGYTF.

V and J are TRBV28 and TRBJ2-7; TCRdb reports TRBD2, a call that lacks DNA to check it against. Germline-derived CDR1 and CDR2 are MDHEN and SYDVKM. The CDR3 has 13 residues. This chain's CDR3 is CASSLGLSYEQYF.

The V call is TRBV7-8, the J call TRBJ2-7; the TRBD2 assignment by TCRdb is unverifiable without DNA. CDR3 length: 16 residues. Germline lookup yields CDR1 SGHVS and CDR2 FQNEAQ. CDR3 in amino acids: CASSPIADSRFGEQYF.

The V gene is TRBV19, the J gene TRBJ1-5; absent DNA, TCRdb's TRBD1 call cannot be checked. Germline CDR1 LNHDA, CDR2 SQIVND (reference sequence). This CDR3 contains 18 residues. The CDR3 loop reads CASSISGRTGSSNQPQHF.

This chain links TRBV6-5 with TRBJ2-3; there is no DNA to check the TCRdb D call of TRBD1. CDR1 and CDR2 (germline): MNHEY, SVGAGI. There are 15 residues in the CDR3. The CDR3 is CASSYSGRDTDTQYF.

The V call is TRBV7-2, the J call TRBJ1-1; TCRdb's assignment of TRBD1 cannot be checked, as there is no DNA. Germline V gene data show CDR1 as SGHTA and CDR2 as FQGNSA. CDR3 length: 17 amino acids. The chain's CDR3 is CASSLRPRGTLNTEAFF.

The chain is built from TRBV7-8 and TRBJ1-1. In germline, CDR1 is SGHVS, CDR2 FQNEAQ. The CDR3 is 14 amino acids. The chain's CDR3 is CASSFGPENTEAFF.

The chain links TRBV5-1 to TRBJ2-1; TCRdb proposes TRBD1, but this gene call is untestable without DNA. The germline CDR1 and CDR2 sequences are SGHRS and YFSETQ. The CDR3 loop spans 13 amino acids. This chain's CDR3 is CASNLAQGGEQFF.

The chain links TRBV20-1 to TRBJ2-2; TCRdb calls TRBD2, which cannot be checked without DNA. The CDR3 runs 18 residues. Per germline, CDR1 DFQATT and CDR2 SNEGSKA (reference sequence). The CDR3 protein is CSARAGLAGGWSTGELFF.

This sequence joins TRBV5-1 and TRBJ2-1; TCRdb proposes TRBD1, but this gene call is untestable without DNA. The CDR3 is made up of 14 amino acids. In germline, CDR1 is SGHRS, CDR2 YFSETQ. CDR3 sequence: CASSDISGADEQFF. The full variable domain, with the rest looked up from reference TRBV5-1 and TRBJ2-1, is KAGVTQTPRYLIKTRGQQVTLSCSPISGHRSVSWYQQTPGQGLQFLFEYFSETQRNKGNFPGRFSGRQFSNSRSEMNVSTLELGDSALYLCASSDISGADEQFFGPGTRLTVL.

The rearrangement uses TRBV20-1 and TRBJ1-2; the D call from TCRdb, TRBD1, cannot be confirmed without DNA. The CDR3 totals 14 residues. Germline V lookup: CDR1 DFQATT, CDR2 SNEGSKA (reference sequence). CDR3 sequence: CSARVTGGAEGYTF.

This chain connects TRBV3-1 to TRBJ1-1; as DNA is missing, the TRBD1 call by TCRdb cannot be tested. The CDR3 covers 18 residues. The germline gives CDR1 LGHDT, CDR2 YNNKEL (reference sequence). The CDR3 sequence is CASSQPTGGKGFSTEAFF.